This is a list of T cell receptor beta chains from one sample in a study of CD8 T cells in Susac syndrome. Using its own MiXCR run on the immunoSEQ multiplex PCR reads, TCRdb lists one record per CDR3 protein. The sample shows approximately 80,000 distinct CDR3 sequences, roughly nine tenths of them seen only once. The sample taken for sequencing was CD8+ T cells from PBMCs. These receptors were collected from a human donor with multiple sclerosis. Each CDR3 is given with its conserved first and last residue. Fields, in order: CDR3 DNA, CDR3 protein, V gene, D gene, J gene, clone size. A D gene is named only where the DNA matches it firmly. The listing skips clone size in some rows; elsewhere it reads once, few, many or a size class.

cdr3_nt: TGCGCCAGCAGCCAAGAAGGACTAGCGCACAATGAGCAGTTCTTC
cdr3_aa: CASSQEGLAHNEQFF
v_call: TRBV4-1
d_call: TRBD2
j_call: TRBJ2-1
clone_size: .

cdr3_nt: TGTGCCAGTAGTATAGGAGGGGCCAACACTGAAGCTTTCTTT
cdr3_aa: CASSIGGANTEAFF
v_call: TRBV19
d_call: .
j_call: TRBJ1-1
clone_size: .

cdr3_nt: TGTGCCAGCAGCTCAATCCGGGACAGGGTATACAATGAGCAGTTCTTC
cdr3_aa: CASSSIRDRVYNEQFF
v_call: TRBV11-2
d_call: TRBD1
j_call: TRBJ2-1
clone_size: .

cdr3_nt: TGTGCCAGCAGCCAAGTTGGGACTAGCTACGAGCAGTACTTC
cdr3_aa: CASSQVGTSYEQYF
v_call: TRBV3-1
d_call: TRBD2
j_call: TRBJ2-7
clone_size: .

cdr3_nt: TGTGCCAGCTCACCCCAGGGGCGGCTCGATGGCTACACCTTC
cdr3_aa: CASSPQGRLDGYTF
v_call: TRBV18
d_call: .
j_call: TRBJ1-2
clone_size: .

cdr3_nt: TGTGCCAGCACCGTGATTGTAGCGGGAGTCAATGAGCAGTTCTTC
cdr3_aa: CASTVIVAGVNEQFF
v_call: TRBV11-2
d_call: TRBD2
j_call: TRBJ2-1
clone_size: .

cdr3_nt: TGCAGTGCGCTACAGGGGGCCCGCTACGAGCAGTACTTC
cdr3_aa: CSALQGARYEQYF
v_call: TRBV20-1
d_call: TRBD1
j_call: TRBJ2-7
clone_size: .

cdr3_nt: TGCGCCAGCAGCCAAGCCCCGGGCCACAATGGCTACACCTTC
cdr3_aa: CASSQAPGHNGYTF
v_call: TRBV4-1
d_call: .
j_call: TRBJ1-2
clone_size: .

cdr3_nt: TGCGCCAGCAGCCACCCGACTGTTCCCGTTAGGGGCTCCTACAATGAGCAGTTCTTC
cdr3_aa: CASSHPTVPVRGSYNEQFF
v_call: TRBV4-1
d_call: .
j_call: TRBJ2-1
clone_size: .

cdr3_nt: TGTGCCAGCAACGTAATAGGAAGCACAGATACGCAGTATTTT
cdr3_aa: CASNVIGSTDTQYF
v_call: TRBV27
d_call: .
j_call: TRBJ2-3
clone_size: .

cdr3_nt: TGTGCCAGCAGTGAACGAGGCGGCGACTCGTACAATGAGCAGTTCTTC
cdr3_aa: CASSERGGDSYNEQFF
v_call: TRBV2
d_call: .
j_call: TRBJ2-1
clone_size: .

cdr3_nt: TGCGCCAGCAGCTTGGCCGACAAGAAGGAAAGCAATCAGCCCCAGCATTTT
cdr3_aa: CASSLADKKESNQPQHF
v_call: TRBV5-1
d_call: .
j_call: TRBJ1-5
clone_size: few

cdr3_nt: TGTGCCAGCAGCTCAACAGGGTTCACCGGGGAGCTGTTTTTT
cdr3_aa: CASSSTGFTGELFF
v_call: TRBV3-1
d_call: .
j_call: TRBJ2-2
clone_size: .

cdr3_nt: TGTGCCAGCAGCACCCTAGCGGAGGAGACCCAGTACTTC
cdr3_aa: CASSTLAEETQYF
v_call: TRBV13
d_call: TRBD2
j_call: TRBJ2-5
clone_size: .

cdr3_nt: TGCAGTGCTAGAGGCTGGACACAGGGGGTCTCTTACGAGCAGTACTTC
cdr3_aa: CSARGWTQGVSYEQYF
v_call: TRBV20-1
d_call: TRBD1
j_call: TRBJ2-7
clone_size: once

cdr3_nt: TGTGCCAGCAGTTTAACTGCAGGACAGCCCCAGCATTTT
cdr3_aa: CASSLTAGQPQHF
v_call: TRBV28
d_call: .
j_call: TRBJ1-5
clone_size: .

cdr3_nt: TGTGCCAGCAGTGAGCCTAGCGCTTACAATGAGCAGTTCTTC
cdr3_aa: CASSEPSAYNEQFF
v_call: TRBV2
d_call: .
j_call: TRBJ2-1
clone_size: .

cdr3_nt: TGTGCCATCAGCGCCGGGACAGGGTCCGAGCAGTACTTC
cdr3_aa: CAISAGTGSEQYF
v_call: TRBV10-3
d_call: TRBD1
j_call: TRBJ2-7
clone_size: .

cdr3_nt: TGTGCCAGCAGCCAATACAGCGGAGTGACTTTCACAGATACGCAGTATTTT
cdr3_aa: CASSQYSGVTFTDTQYF
v_call: TRBV3-1
d_call: .
j_call: TRBJ2-3
clone_size: once

cdr3_nt: TGTGCCAGCAGCGTTACCGGGATAACCAATCAGCCCCAGCATTTT
cdr3_aa: CASSVTGITNQPQHF
v_call: TRBV9
d_call: .
j_call: TRBJ1-5
clone_size: .

cdr3_nt: TGTATCGTTGAAGGAGGGGTCTTCACTGAAGCTTTCTTT
cdr3_aa: CIVEGGVFTEAFF
v_call: TRBV29-1
d_call: .
j_call: TRBJ1-1
clone_size: .

cdr3_nt: TGTGCCAGCAGCTTGGGCGGGGCTGTAACAGATACGCAGTATTTT
cdr3_aa: CASSLGGAVTDTQYF
v_call: TRBV11-2
d_call: .
j_call: TRBJ2-3
clone_size: .

cdr3_nt: TGTGCCAGCAGTTTGGCCCTAGCGGGGTCCCACACCGGGGAGCTGTTTTTT
cdr3_aa: CASSLALAGSHTGELFF
v_call: TRBV28
d_call: TRBD2
j_call: TRBJ2-2
clone_size: .

cdr3_nt: TGTGCCAGCAGTTCCGACTCCGAGGGCAATCAGCCCCAGCATTTT
cdr3_aa: CASSSDSEGNQPQHF
v_call: TRBV6-5
d_call: .
j_call: TRBJ1-5
clone_size: few

cdr3_nt: TGTGCCAGCAGCCCGCAAAGAGCGGGGGCTTACAATGAGCAGTTCTTC
cdr3_aa: CASSPQRAGAYNEQFF
v_call: TRBV7-8
d_call: TRBD2
j_call: TRBJ2-1
clone_size: once

cdr3_nt: TGTGCCAGCAGCCTTGAAGGGAACACTGAAGCTTTCTTT
cdr3_aa: CASSLEGNTEAFF
v_call: TRBV5-1
d_call: .
j_call: TRBJ1-1
clone_size: .

cdr3_nt: TGCGCCAGCAGCCGTATCGACGACAGGTTGGGCAATCAGCCCCAGCATTTT
cdr3_aa: CASSRIDDRLGNQPQHF
v_call: TRBV4-1
d_call: .
j_call: TRBJ1-5
clone_size: .

cdr3_nt: TGTGCCAGCAGCTTATATCCCGAGGGCCGAGAGACCCAGTACTTC
cdr3_aa: CASSLYPEGRETQYF
v_call: TRBV7-2
d_call: .
j_call: TRBJ2-5
clone_size: .

cdr3_nt: TGTGCCAGCAGCCAAGATAGGGGTAGTGGAAACACCATATATTTT
cdr3_aa: CASSQDRGSGNTIYF
v_call: TRBV3-1
d_call: .
j_call: TRBJ1-3
clone_size: .

cdr3_nt: TGTGCCAGCAGCTTGACAGCTCCCTACGAGCAGTACTTC
cdr3_aa: CASSLTAPYEQYF
v_call: TRBV11-2
d_call: .
j_call: TRBJ2-7
clone_size: .

cdr3_nt: TGTGCCAGCAGCTTCGGACCGAGCTCTGGAAACACCACATATTTT
cdr3_aa: CASSFGPSSGNTTYF
v_call: TRBV5-6
d_call: .
j_call: TRBJ1-3
clone_size: .

cdr3_nt: TGTGCCAGCAGTTCCCTTGGCAATGGCTACACCTTC
cdr3_aa: CASSSLGNGYTF
v_call: TRBV12-3/TRBV12-4
d_call: .
j_call: TRBJ1-2
clone_size: .

cdr3_nt: TGCAGTGCTACCCGGAGGGCCACCGACGAGCAGTACTTC
cdr3_aa: CSATRRATDEQYF
v_call: TRBV20-1
d_call: .
j_call: TRBJ2-7
clone_size: .

cdr3_nt: TGTGCCAGCAGCTATAGGTCAGATACGCAGTATTTT
cdr3_aa: CASSYRSDTQYF
v_call: TRBV5-4
d_call: .
j_call: TRBJ2-3
clone_size: .

cdr3_nt: TGTGCCAGCAGTTTTGGATGGGGGGTCTCTGGGGCCAACGTCCTGACTTTC
cdr3_aa: CASSFGWGVSGANVLTF
v_call: TRBV7-3
d_call: .
j_call: TRBJ2-6
clone_size: few

cdr3_nt: TGTGCCAGCAGAACATCCAGGGACAGGGGGCCGTCTGGAAACACCATATATTTT
cdr3_aa: CASRTSRDRGPSGNTIYF
v_call: TRBV12-3/TRBV12-4
d_call: TRBD1
j_call: TRBJ1-3
clone_size: .

cdr3_nt: TGTGCCAGCAGCTTAGCGGGGATCAGCTATAGCAATCAGCCCCAGCATTTT
cdr3_aa: CASSLAGISYSNQPQHF
v_call: TRBV7-8
d_call: .
j_call: TRBJ1-5
clone_size: .

cdr3_nt: TGTGCCAGCAGTGATCGGGACAGTTATGGCTACACCTTC
cdr3_aa: CASSDRDSYGYTF
v_call: TRBV2
d_call: TRBD1
j_call: TRBJ1-2
clone_size: .

cdr3_nt: TGTGCCAGCAGGGGGCCTTGGGGAGATACGCAGTATTTT
cdr3_aa: CASRGPWGDTQYF
v_call: TRBV27
d_call: .
j_call: TRBJ2-3
clone_size: .